One and the same sample provided the 24 T cell receptor beta chains below, sequenced in a study of T cell responses to AZD1222 COVID-19 vaccine. Repertoires were generated with immunoSEQ multiplex PCR, while TCRdb's copy carries only in-frame clones and drops some. The sample lists about 140,000 clones; more than 85% were seen once. The starting material was peripheral blood, obtained 28 days after the second AZD1222 dose. The receptors originated from an adult who received the AZD1222 COVID-19 vaccine.

The chain carries TRBV5-6 and TRBJ1-3, with no clear D. There are 15 residues in the CDR3. The V gene lost 4 bases and the J gene lost 0 bases, with 11 bases spanning the gap. From germline, CDR1 is SGHDT and CDR2 YYEEEE. This CDR3 is CASSRRFLSGNTIYF. CDR3 nucleotides: TGTGCCAGCAGCCGCAGATTCCTCTCTGGAAACACCATATATTTT.

A remark on this clone: The sample carries other DNA sequences with the same CDR3. This chain connects TRBV6-1 to TRBJ1-5; TRBD1 is a possible D gene (5 bases). Between the trimmed V and J ends, which lost 1 base and 5 bases, there was a span of 6 bases. Germline CDR1 reads MNHNS; CDR2 reads SASEGT. CDR3 length: 13 residues. CDR3 bases: TGTGCCAGCAGTGAAGGGACATATCAGCCCCAGCATTTT. This sequence encodes CASSEGTYQPQHF.

J is TRBJ2-7 and V is TRBV5-6, with TRBD1 as a possible D gene (5 bases). The CDR3 loop spans 15 amino acids. V gave up 5 bases and J gave up 2 bases, with 17 bases separating them. Per the germline V gene, CDR1 is SGHDT and CDR2 is YYEEEE. The CDR3: CASRFGAHLPYEQYF. CDR3 coding DNA: TGTGCCAGCAGATTTGGGGCCCACCTACCCTACGAGCAGTACTTC.

CDR3 in DNA: TGTGCCAGCAGGGGACAGACGAACACTGAAGCTTTCTTT. It specifies CASRGQTNTEAFF. The chain carries TRBV12-3 or TRBV12-4 and TRBJ1-1; TRBD1 agrees at 7 bases. This CDR3 region has 13 residues. Unmatched junction bases numbered 2, after V lost 6 bases and J lost 1 base.

The DNA for the CDR3 is TGTGCCAGCAGCTGGACATACGCCGGGGGCTACGAGCAGTACTTC. Translated, it gives CASSWTYAGGYEQYF. The rearrangement links TRBV16 to TRBJ2-7, with D possibly TRBD2 on 6 matching bases. Trimming stripped 5 bases from V and 3 bases from J, with 17 bases between. The CDR3 loop spans 15 amino acids. Germline-derived CDR1 and CDR2 are KGHSY and FQNENV.

The chain joins TRBV20-1 to TRBJ2-7, with 7 bases lining up with TRBD2. Germline lookup yields CDR1 DFQATT and CDR2 SNEGSKA (reference sequence). The ends lost 4 bases at V and 6 bases at J; junction bases unmatched: 3. The CDR3 is 11 amino acids. CDR3 nucleotide sequence: TGCAGTGCTACGACTAGCCGCGAGCAGTACTTC. It yields the protein CSATTSREQYF.

The rearrangement uses TRBV28 and TRBJ1-2, with D perhaps matching TRBD1 (6 bases). V lost 2 bases and J lost 6, with 13 bases in between. The CDR3 contains 14 residues. Germline lookup yields CDR1 MDHEN and CDR2 SYDVKM. As DNA, the CDR3 is TGTGCCAGCAGTTTAATCCGGACAGTTCATGGCTACACCTTC. This sequence encodes CASSLIRTVHGYTF.

This chain connects TRBV18 to TRBJ1-5; D might be TRBD1 (5 bases). The germline CDR1 and CDR2 sequences are KGHSH and LQKENI. Trimming cost V 3 bases and J 7 bases, with 10 bases left between them. The CDR3 length is 13 residues. The CDR3 region is CASSPSGTQPQHF. In nucleotides, the CDR3 is TGTGCCAGCTCACCCTCCGGGACCCAGCCCCAGCATTTT.

The CDR3 spells CATKSLQGRRDGYTF. CDR3 sequence (DNA): TGTGCCACCAAATCACTGCAGGGGCGCCGGGATGGCTACACCTTC. The chain is built from TRBV15 and TRBJ1-2, with D perhaps TRBD1 (6 bases). CDR1 and CDR2 (germline): LNHNV, YYDKDF (reference sequence). The CDR3 has 15 amino acids. The V gene lost 7 bases and the J gene lost 6 bases, with 21 bases spanning the gap.

The chain has TRBV3-1 (or the pseudogene TRBV3-2) and TRBJ1-1; D might be TRBD1 (5 bases). Trimming stripped 1 base from V and 7 bases from J, with 10 bases between. CDR3 length: 13 residues. Germline V gives CDR1 LGHDT, CDR2 YNNKEL (reference sequence). This CDR3 is CASSQGGAREAFF. CDR3 bases: TGTGCCAGCAGCCAAGGAGGGGCTCGTGAAGCTTTCTTT.

This clone was recorded once. The chain joins TRBV7-9 to TRBJ1-5, with D tentatively TRBD1 (5 bases). The CDR3 loop spans 15 amino acids. V was pared by 6 bases and J by 0 bases, with 12 bases between. From germline, CDR1 is SEHNR and CDR2 FQNEAQ (reference sequence). The CDR3 region has the DNA TGTGCCAGCAGTTGGGACCGGTATAGCAATCAGCCCCAGCATTTT. Encoded protein: CASSWDRYSNQPQHF.

The chain combines TRBV7-2 with TRBJ1-5; D might be TRBD1 (5 bases). The V end was cut by 4 bases, the J end by 6 bases, with 19 bases between. From germline, CDR1 is SGHTA and CDR2 FQGNSA. The CDR3 is 16 amino acids. CDR3 residues: CASSSMGPQSGQPQHF. The CDR3 nucleotides are TGTGCCAGCAGCTCAATGGGACCGCAGAGCGGTCAGCCCCAGCATTTT.

The rearrangement joins TRBV2 to TRBJ1-1; TRBD1 is a possible D gene (5 bases). The CDR3 length is 14 residues. CDR1 SNHLY and CDR2 FYNNEI come from the germline V gene. The V end lost 6 bases, the J end lost 1 base, and 12 bases lay between the germline ends. The CDR3 spells CASSLYTGNTEAFF. Written as DNA, the CDR3 is TGTGCCAGCAGCCTGTACACAGGGAACACTGAAGCTTTCTTT.

This clone turned up a few times. V gene TRBV24-1 combines with J gene TRBJ2-1, with 12 bases lining up with TRBD2. V gave up 1 base and J gave up 7 bases; unmatched junction bases: 7. CDR1 KGHDR and CDR2 SFDVKD come from the germline V gene. This CDR3 has 17 amino acids. CDR3 residues: CATSDLKSSGRANEQFF. The CDR3 region has the DNA TGTGCCACCAGTGATTTAAAATCTAGCGGGAGGGCGAATGAGCAGTTCTTC.

The V call is TRBV4-3, the J call TRBJ2-1; no clear D gene. Trimming cost V 3 bases and J 1 base, with 10 bases left between them. CDR1 is LGHNA and CDR2 is YSLEER in the germline V gene. The CDR3 totals 15 residues. The CDR3 loop is CASSQVTGSYNEQFF. For the CDR3, the DNA is TGCGCCAGCAGCCAGGTGACTGGTTCCTACAATGAGCAGTTCTTC.

J is TRBJ2-1 and V is TRBV10-3; 7 nucleotides line up with TRBD1. The V and J ends lost 8 bases and 6 bases, in that order; junction bases with no gene match: 7. The CDR3 extends over 13 amino acids. Germline V CDR1 and CDR2: ENHRY, SYGVKD. The CDR3 bases are TGTGCCATCGGCTTGGCAGGGGGCAATGAGCAGTTCTTC. This translates into CAIGLAGGNEQFF.

This chain connects TRBV12-2 to TRBJ2-7. TRBV12-2 is a pseudogene segment. The CDR3 runs 15 residues. The CDR3 protein is CASRFRGLLADEQYF. Here the CDR3 DNA reads TGTGCAAGTCGCTTCCGGGGGCTACTAGCAGACGAGCAGTACTTC.

This clone has more than one count but fewer than ten. The chain uses TRBV9 and TRBJ1-2; tentatively, D is TRBD1 (5 bases). CDR3 length: 15 amino acids. The ends were cut back, 6 bases at V and 8 bases at J, with 23 bases in the middle. Germline-derived CDR1 and CDR2 are SGDLS and YYNGEE. CDR3 residues: CASTQSRTTTRGYTF. CDR3 DNA sequence: TGTGCCAGCACCCAATCCAGGACAACAACGAGGGGCTACACCTTC.

This rearrangement joins TRBV6-6 to TRBJ1-5; D uncertain. Germline V gives CDR1 MNHNY, CDR2 SVGAGI (reference sequence). Deletions cut 2 bases from V and 0 bases from J, with 8 bases between. The CDR3 contains 15 residues. In DNA, the CDR3 is TGTGCCAGCAGTTACGTCCCGGATAGCAATCAGCCCCAGCATTTT. Its translation is CASSYVPDSNQPQHF.

The chain combines TRBV7-2 with TRBJ2-5; either TRBD1 or TRBD2 may fit D (5 bases each). The CDR3 has 13 residues. Trimming pared 6 bases from V and 4 bases from J, leaving 12 bases between. The germline CDR1 and CDR2 sequences are SGHTA and FQGNSA. CDR3 residues: CASRNRDPETQYF. CDR3 DNA: TGTGCCAGCAGGAACCGGGACCCAGAGACCCAGTACTTC.

This clone was seen once. This chain links TRBV5-4 with TRBJ2-3; TRBD2 is a possible D gene (5 bases). Germline CDR1 is SGHNT and CDR2 is YYREEE (reference sequence). The CDR3 length is 14 residues. V gave up 0 bases and J gave up 2 bases, with 7 bases separating them. CDR3 DNA: TGTGCCAGCAGCTTGGGACTACACACAGATACGCAGTATTTT. Protein: CASSLGLHTDTQYF. The full variable domain, its missing parts supplied by reference TRBV5-4 and TRBJ2-3, is ETGVTQSPTHLIKTRGQQVTLRCSSQSGHNTVSWYQQALGQGPQFIFQYYREEENGRGNFPPRFSGLQFPNYSSELNVNALELDDSALYLCASSLGLHTDTQYFGPGTRLTVL.

The chain employs TRBV19 and TRBJ2-7, with D maybe TRBD1 (5 bases). With 8 bases removed from V and 6 bases from J, the gap between germline ends came to 17 bases. The length of the CDR3 is 13 residues. Germline assignment: CDR1 LNHDA and CDR2 SQIVND (reference sequence). CDR3 protein: CASAIDSFGEQYF. The CDR3 DNA reads TGTGCCAGTGCAATAGACAGTTTTGGCGAGCAGTACTTC.

This chain links TRBV24-1 with TRBJ1-5, with D possibly matching TRBD1 (5 bases). Germline CDR1 reads KGHDR; CDR2 reads SFDVKD. This CDR3 has 14 amino acids. With 4 bases removed from V and 5 bases from J, the gap between germline ends came to 11 bases. CDR3 amino acids: CATSESRAYQPQHF. For the CDR3, the DNA is TGTGCCACCAGTGAAAGCAGGGCTTATCAGCCCCAGCATTTT.

The chain uses TRBV7-2 and TRBJ1-6, with TRBD1 matching 8 bases. The CDR3 totals 14 residues. V was pared by 4 bases and J by 9 bases, with 5 bases of the junction left unmatched. CDR1 is SGHTA, CDR2 FQGNSA, per germline. The chain's CDR3 is CASSSGQGFSPLHF. CDR3 DNA sequence: TGTGCCAGCAGCTCTGGACAGGGCTTTTCACCCCTCCACTTT.